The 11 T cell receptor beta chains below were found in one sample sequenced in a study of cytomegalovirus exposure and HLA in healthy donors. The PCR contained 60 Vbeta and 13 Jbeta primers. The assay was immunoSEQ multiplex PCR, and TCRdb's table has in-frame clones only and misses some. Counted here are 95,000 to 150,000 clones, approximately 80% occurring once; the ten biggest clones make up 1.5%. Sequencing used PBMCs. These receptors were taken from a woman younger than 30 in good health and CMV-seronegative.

The CDR3 nucleotides read TGCGCCAGCAGCCAAGATAGGCGGGGGGGGCGGGATACGCAGTATTTT. It translates to CASSQDRRGGRDTQYF. The chain combines TRBV4-3 with TRBJ2-3; 9 positions match TRBD2. Germline-derived CDR1 and CDR2 are LGHNA and YSLEER. J gave up 6 bases and V 0 bases, and 7 bases lay outside the gene matches. This CDR3 has 16 amino acids.

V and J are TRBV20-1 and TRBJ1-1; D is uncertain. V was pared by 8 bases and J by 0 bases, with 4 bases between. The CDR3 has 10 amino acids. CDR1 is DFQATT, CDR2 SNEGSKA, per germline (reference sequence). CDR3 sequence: CSPMNTEAFF. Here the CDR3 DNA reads TGCAGTCCCATGAACACTGAAGCTTTCTTT.

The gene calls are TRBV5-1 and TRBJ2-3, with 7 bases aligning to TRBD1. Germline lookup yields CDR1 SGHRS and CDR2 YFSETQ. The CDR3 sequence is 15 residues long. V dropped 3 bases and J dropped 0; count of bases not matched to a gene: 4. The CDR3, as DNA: TGCGCCAGCAGCTCCGAGACAGGGAGCACAGATACGCAGTATTTT. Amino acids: CASSSETGSTDTQYF. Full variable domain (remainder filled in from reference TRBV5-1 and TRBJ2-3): KAGVTQTPRYLIKTRGQQVTLSCSPISGHRSVSWYQQTPGQGLQFLFEYFSETQRNKGNFPGRFSGRQFSNSRSEMNVSTLELGDSALYLCASSSETGSTDTQYFGPGTRLTVL.

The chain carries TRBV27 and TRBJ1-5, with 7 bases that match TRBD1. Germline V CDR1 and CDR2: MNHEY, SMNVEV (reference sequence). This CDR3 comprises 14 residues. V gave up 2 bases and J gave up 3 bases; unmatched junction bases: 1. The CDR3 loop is CASSLDRDNQPQHF. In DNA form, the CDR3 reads TGTGCCAGCAGTTTAGACAGGGACAATCAGCCCCAGCATTTT.

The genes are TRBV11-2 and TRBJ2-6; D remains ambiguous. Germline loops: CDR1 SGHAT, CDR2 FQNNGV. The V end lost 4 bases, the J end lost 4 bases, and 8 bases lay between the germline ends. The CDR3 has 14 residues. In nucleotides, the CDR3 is TGTGCCAGCAGCTCTTCTCCCGGGGCCAACGTCCTGACTTTC. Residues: CASSSSPGANVLTF.

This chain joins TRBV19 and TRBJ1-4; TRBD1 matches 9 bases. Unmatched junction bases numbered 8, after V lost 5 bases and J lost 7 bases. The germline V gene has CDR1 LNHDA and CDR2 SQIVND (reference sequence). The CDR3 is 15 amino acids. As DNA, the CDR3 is TGTGCCAGTAGTTTCACACAGGGGGCTTTTGAAAAACTGTTTTTT. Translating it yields CASSFTQGAFEKLFF.

The CDR3 loop reads CASSRSGLRTDTQYF. The DNA of the CDR3 is TGTGCCAGCAGCCGCTCGGGGTTACGCACAGATACGCAGTATTTT. V usage is TRBV9 and J usage is TRBJ2-3; a possible D gene is TRBD2 (5 bases). From germline, CDR1 is SGDLS and CDR2 YYNGEE. The V end lost 4 bases, the J end lost 1 base, and 13 bases lay between the germline ends. The CDR3 runs to 15 residues.

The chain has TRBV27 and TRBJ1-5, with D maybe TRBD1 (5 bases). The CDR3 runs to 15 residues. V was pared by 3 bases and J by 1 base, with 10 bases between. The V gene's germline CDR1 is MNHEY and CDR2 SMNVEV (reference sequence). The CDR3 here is CASSLGGLSNQPQHF. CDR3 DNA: TGTGCCAGCAGTTTGGGGGGATTGAGCAATCAGCCCCAGCATTTT.

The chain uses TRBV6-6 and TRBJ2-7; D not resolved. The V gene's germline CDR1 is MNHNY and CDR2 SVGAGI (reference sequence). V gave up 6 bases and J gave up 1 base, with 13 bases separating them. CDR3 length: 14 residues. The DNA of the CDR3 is TGTGCCAGCAGCTACCTCCTCCCGTCCTACGAGCAGTACTTC. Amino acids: CASSYLLPSYEQYF.

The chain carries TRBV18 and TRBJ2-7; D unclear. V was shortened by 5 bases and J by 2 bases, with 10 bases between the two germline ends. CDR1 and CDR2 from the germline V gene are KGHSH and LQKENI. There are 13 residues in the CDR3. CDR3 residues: CASSEYVTYEQYF. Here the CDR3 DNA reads TGTGCCAGCTCAGAGTACGTCACCTACGAGCAGTACTTC.

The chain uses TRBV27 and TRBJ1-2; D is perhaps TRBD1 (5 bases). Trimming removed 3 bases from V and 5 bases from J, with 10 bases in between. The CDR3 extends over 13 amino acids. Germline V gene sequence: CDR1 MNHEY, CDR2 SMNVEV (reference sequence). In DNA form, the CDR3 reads TGTGCCAGCAGTTTGCGGGGACGATATGGCTACACCTTC. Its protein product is CASSLRGRYGYTF.